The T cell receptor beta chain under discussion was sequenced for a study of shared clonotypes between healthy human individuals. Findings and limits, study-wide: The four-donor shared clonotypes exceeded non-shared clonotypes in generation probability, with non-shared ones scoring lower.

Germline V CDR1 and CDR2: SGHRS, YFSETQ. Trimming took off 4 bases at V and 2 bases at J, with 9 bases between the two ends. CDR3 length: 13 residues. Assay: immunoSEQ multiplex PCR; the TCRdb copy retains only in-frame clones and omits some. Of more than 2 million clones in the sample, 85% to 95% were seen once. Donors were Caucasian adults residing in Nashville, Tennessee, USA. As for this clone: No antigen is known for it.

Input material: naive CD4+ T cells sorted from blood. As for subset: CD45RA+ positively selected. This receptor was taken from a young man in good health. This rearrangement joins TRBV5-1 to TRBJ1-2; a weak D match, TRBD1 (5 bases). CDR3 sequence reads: CASSGDVNYGYTF. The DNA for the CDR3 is TGCGCCAGCAGCGGGGACGTCAACTATGGCTACACCTTC.